The 5 T cell receptor beta chains given below trace back to one sample, sequenced in a study of cytomegalovirus exposure and HLA in healthy donors. Amplification used 60 Vbeta primers and 13 Jbeta primers. TCRdb's copy holds only in-frame clones and misses some; the assay was immunoSEQ multiplex PCR. The data contain around 150,000 clones, about 88% of them singletons. Sequencing was performed on PBMCs. These receptor sequences come from a young man in good health and CMV-seropositive.

This chain uses TRBV9 with TRBJ1-1, with D possibly being TRBD1 (6 bases). Trimming took 3 bases from V and 6 from J, leaving 12 bases between them. CDR1 and CDR2 from the germline V gene are SGDLS and YYNGEE. The CDR3 is 13 amino acids. This CDR3 is CASSAGGPAEAFF. CDR3 DNA: TGTGCCAGCAGCGCGGGGGGCCCCGCTGAAGCTTTCTTT.

The J gene is TRBJ1-6, the V gene TRBV10-3; no clear D. V lost 4 bases, J lost 10 bases, and 14 bases lay in between. Germline V gene data show CDR1 as ENHRY and CDR2 as SYGVKD. CDR3 size: 14 residues. In DNA, the CDR3 is TGTGCCATCAGTGGGGCTGGAAGAGGGTCACCCCTCCACTTT. Translating gives CAISGAGRGSPLHF.

The table lists this clone with a few counts. The chain recombines TRBV6-1 with TRBJ2-7, with 7 positions matching TRBD2. This CDR3 is built from 15 residues. Germline trimming cut 1 base from V and 2 bases from J; bases unmatched to any gene: 5. CDR1 and CDR2 from the germline V gene are MNHNS and SASEGT. CDR3 DNA: TGTGCCAGCAGTGAAGTGGCTAGCGGCGCCTACGAGCAGTACTTC. Its translation: CASSEVASGAYEQYF.

V and J are TRBV5-1 and TRBJ1-4, with 7 positions matching TRBD1. The CDR3 sequence is 15 residues long. J was trimmed by 3 bases and V by 4 bases; bases with no gene match: 6. Germline CDR1 and CDR2: SGHRS and YFSETQ. The CDR3 sequence is CASSLTGTANEKLFF. CDR3 sequence (DNA): TGCGCCAGCAGCCTTACCGGGACAGCTAATGAAAAACTGTTTTTT.

The V and J genes are TRBV7-9 and TRBJ2-2; D possibly corresponds to TRBD2 (5 bases). CDR1 and CDR2 from the germline V gene are SEHNR and FQNEAQ (reference sequence). The CDR3 has 13 amino acids. Trimming took 4 bases from V and 9 from J, leaving 12 bases between them. The CDR3 reads CASSCRTCRELFF. In DNA form, the CDR3 reads TGTGCCAGCAGCTGCCGGACTTGCCGGGAGCTGTTTTTT. Complete variable domain (other parts from reference TRBV7-9 and TRBJ2-2): DTGVSQNPRHKITKRGQNVTFRCDPISEHNRLYWYRQTLGQGPEFLTYFQNEAQLEKSRLLSDRFSAERPKGSFSTLEIQRTEQGDSAMYLCASSCRTCRELFFGEGSRLTVL.